These T cell receptor beta chains were read from a single sample in a study of molecular identifiers for immune sequencing clone quantification. MiXCR, applied by TCRdb to the PCR reads, yields one record per CDR3 protein. The sample lists about 500,000 distinct CDR3 sequences; 20% to 25% were seen once. Sample: naive CD8+ T cells from blood, with Jurkat cell RNA spiked in. The receptors shown here come from a human donor in good health. Some libraries in this study had Jurkat cell RNA spiked in. Each CDR3 is given with its conserved first and last residue. A D gene is named only where the DNA matches it firmly. Expanded clones are given a class, and other clones once, few, many or no size at all.

CDR3: CASSVVDPTDTQYF; DNA: TGTGCCAGCAGCGTAGTAGACCCCACAGATACGCAGTATTTT; V: TRBV9; D: NA; size: many; J: TRBJ2-3
CDR3: CASSPGGGAVYEQYF; DNA: TGTGCCAGCAGCCCCGGAGGGGGGGCAGTCTACGAGCAGTACTTC; V: TRBV28; D: NA; size: few; J: TRBJ2-7
CDR3: CSASGDFPYEQYF; DNA: TGCAGTGCTAGCGGGGACTTCCCTTACGAGCAGTACTTC; V: TRBV20-1; D: NA; size: many; J: TRBJ2-7
CDR3: CASSLYGWSGTNTGELFF; DNA: TGTGCCAGCAGCTTATATGGATGGAGCGGAACAAACACCGGGGAGCTGTTTTTT; V: TRBV11-2; D: NA; size: few; J: TRBJ2-2
CDR3: CASSQEGNSYYEQYF; DNA: TGCGCCAGCAGCCAAGAAGGGAACAGTTACTACGAGCAGTACTTC; V: TRBV4-1; D: NA; size: many; J: TRBJ2-7
CDR3: CASSYSIRNEQFF; DNA: TGTGCCAGCAGTTACTCGATAAGGAATGAGCAGTTCTTC; V: TRBV6-2/TRBV6-3; D: NA; size: NA; J: TRBJ2-1
CDR3: CASSPAQQGKSYEQYF; DNA: TGTGCCAGCAGCCCGGCCCAACAGGGGAAGTCCTACGAGCAGTACTTC; V: TRBV5-6; D: TRBD1; size: many; J: TRBJ2-7
CDR3: CASNRGTSGTDTQYF; DNA: TGTGCCAGCAACCGAGGAACTAGCGGCACAGATACGCAGTATTTT; V: TRBV5-8; D: TRBD2; size: many; J: TRBJ2-3
CDR3: CASSQDHLGGYEQYF; DNA: TGCGCCAGCAGCCAAGATCATCTAGGGGGCTACGAGCAGTACTTC; V: TRBV4-1; D: NA; size: many; J: TRBJ2-7
CDR3: CASSGPVNTGELFF; DNA: TGTGCCAGCAGTGGTCCGGTGAACACCGGGGAGCTGTTTTTT; V: TRBV25-1; D: NA; size: few; J: TRBJ2-2
CDR3: CASSSYYNTGREQFF; DNA: TGTGCCAGCAGTTCCTATTATAACACAGGTCGGGAGCAGTTCTTC; V: TRBV6-2/TRBV6-3; D: NA; size: NA; J: TRBJ2-1
CDR3: CASSSPDRPNTEAFF; DNA: TGTGCCAGCAGCTCGCCCGACAGGCCGAACACTGAAGCTTTCTTT; V: TRBV11-2; D: NA; size: NA; J: TRBJ1-1
CDR3: CSVVGGVSDGQYF; DNA: TGCAGCGTTGTCGGGGGAGTTAGCGACGGGCAGTACTTC; V: TRBV29-1; D: NA; size: NA; J: TRBJ2-7
CDR3: CASSIMGKETQYF; DNA: TGTGCCAGTAGTATAATGGGAAAGGAGACCCAGTACTTC; V: TRBV19; D: NA; size: few; J: TRBJ2-5
CDR3: CASSLGLGASYEQYF; DNA: TGTGCCAGCAGCTTGGGCCTGGGGGCCTCCTACGAGCAGTACTTC; V: TRBV5-4; D: NA; size: few; J: TRBJ2-7
CDR3: CASSYGAGTAEAFF; DNA: TGTGCCAGCAGTTACGGGGCAGGGACCGCTGAAGCTTTCTTT; V: TRBV6-5; D: NA; size: NA; J: TRBJ1-1
CDR3: CASSPDGSSGGPLSTDTQYF; DNA: TGTGCCAGCAGCCCGGACGGGTCTAGCGGGGGGCCGCTGAGCACAGATACGCAGTATTTT; V: TRBV11-2; D: TRBD2; size: NA; J: TRBJ2-3
CDR3: CASSPRTGGIPEAFF; DNA: TGTGCCAGCAGCCCCCGGACAGGGGGAATCCCTGAAGCTTTCTTT; V: TRBV11-2; D: TRBD1; size: NA; J: TRBJ1-1
CDR3: CASSLTAGDGYTF; DNA: TGTGCCAGCAGTTTAACGGCAGGGGACGGCTACACCTTC; V: TRBV6-5; D: NA; size: many; J: TRBJ1-2
CDR3: CASSLNRGLYTGELFF; DNA: TGTGCCAGCAGCTTAAACAGGGGGCTTTACACCGGGGAGCTGTTTTTT; V: TRBV7-9; D: TRBD1; size: NA; J: TRBJ2-2
CDR3: CSVLGDVGELFF; DNA: TGCAGCGTTTTAGGGGATGTCGGGGAGCTGTTTTTT; V: TRBV29-1; D: NA; size: many; J: TRBJ2-2
CDR3: CSVGGTSGTYEQYF; DNA: TGCAGCGTCGGCGGAACTAGCGGGACGTACGAGCAGTACTTC; V: TRBV29-1; D: TRBD2; size: few; J: TRBJ2-7
CDR3: CSVTGGDNREEQYF; DNA: TGCAGCGTCACGGGGGGGGATAACAGGGAGGAGCAGTACTTC; V: TRBV29-1; D: TRBD2; size: NA; J: TRBJ2-7
CDR3: CASSSQGATEAFF; DNA: TGTGCCAGCAGCTCGCAGGGGGCAACTGAAGCTTTCTTT; V: TRBV5-4; D: TRBD1; size: few; J: TRBJ1-1
CDR3: CASGTRGAEAFF; DNA: TGTGCTAGTGGAACCAGGGGAGCTGAAGCTTTCTTT; V: TRBV12-5; D: NA; size: NA; J: TRBJ1-1
CDR3: CASSATGDRSTEAFF; DNA: TGTGCCAGCAGCGCGACAGGGGATCGATCCACTGAAGCTTTCTTT; V: TRBV9; D: TRBD1; size: few; J: TRBJ1-1
CDR3: CACWDSGTEAFF; DNA: TGTGCCTGTTGGGATTCGGGCACTGAAGCTTTCTTT; V: TRBV30; D: NA; size: many; J: TRBJ1-1
CDR3: CASSLSSLAGQETQYF; DNA: TGTGCCAGCAGTTTGAGTTCACTAGCGGGACAAGAGACCCAGTACTTC; V: TRBV27; D: TRBD2; size: many; J: TRBJ2-5
CDR3: CASSLADRTKNFQYF; DNA: TGCGCCAGCAGCTTGGCCGACCGAACCAAAAACTTTCAGTACTTC; V: TRBV5-1; D: NA; size: few; J: TRBJ2-4
CDR3: CASSLDSEGTEAFF; DNA: TGTGCCAGCAGTTTAGACAGTGAAGGTACTGAAGCTTTCTTT; V: TRBV12-3/TRBV12-4; D: NA; size: many; J: TRBJ1-1
CDR3: CARGPGAYEQYF; DNA: TGTGCCAGGGGACCAGGGGCCTACGAGCAGTACTTC; V: TRBV28; D: NA; size: many; J: TRBJ2-7
CDR3: CSALTPSGENTGELFF; DNA: TGCAGTGCGCTCACCCCTAGCGGTGAGAACACCGGGGAGCTGTTTTTT; V: TRBV20-1; D: TRBD2; size: many; J: TRBJ2-2
CDR3: CAWSYTGPGGVDNYGYTF; DNA: TGTGCCTGGAGTTATACGGGGCCAGGGGGAGTAGATAACTATGGCTACACCTTC; V: TRBV30; D: TRBD1; size: few; J: TRBJ1-2
CDR3: CASKLGSSNTEAFF; DNA: TGTGCCAGCAAGTTGGGGTCCAGTAACACTGAAGCTTTCTTT; V: TRBV7-9; D: NA; size: few; J: TRBJ1-1
CDR3: CASSHRDLPYEQYF; DNA: TGTGCCAGCAGCCACCGGGACTTACCATACGAGCAGTACTTC; V: TRBV11-3; D: NA; size: NA; J: TRBJ2-7
CDR3: CSAGRGEAEAFF; DNA: TGCAGCGCAGGAAGGGGGGAGGCTGAAGCTTTCTTT; V: TRBV29-1; D: NA; size: NA; J: TRBJ1-1
CDR3: CSASDGFIAKNIQYF; DNA: TGCAGTGCTAGTGATGGGTTCATAGCCAAAAACATTCAGTACTTC; V: TRBV20-1; D: NA; size: many; J: TRBJ2-4
CDR3: CASSPLYNEQFF; DNA: TGTGCCAGCAGCCCACTTTACAATGAGCAGTTCTTC; V: TRBV11-2; D: NA; size: many; J: TRBJ2-1
CDR3: CASSQDPQEGPPLHF; DNA: TGCGCCAGCAGCCAAGATCCTCAAGAGGGGCCACCCCTCCACTTT; V: TRBV4-1; D: NA; size: NA; J: TRBJ1-6
CDR3: CAWSAGSNQPQHF; DNA: TGTGCCTGGAGTGCAGGGAGCAATCAGCCCCAGCATTTT; V: TRBV30; D: NA; size: NA; J: TRBJ1-5
CDR3: CASSPSAGSKNIQYF; DNA: TGTGCCAGCAGCCCCAGCGCGGGGTCCAAAAACATTCAGTACTTC; V: TRBV7-9; D: NA; size: many; J: TRBJ2-4
CDR3: CASRQSRDQHTEAFF; DNA: TGTGCCAGCAGACAGAGCCGGGACCAGCACACTGAAGCTTTCTTT; V: TRBV12-3/TRBV12-4; D: NA; size: NA; J: TRBJ1-1
CDR3: CAISDPGGNQPQHF; DNA: TGTGCCATCAGTGATCCAGGGGGCAATCAGCCCCAGCATTTT; V: TRBV10-3; D: NA; size: NA; J: TRBJ1-5
CDR3: CASSMGDEQFF; DNA: TGTGCCAGCAGCATGGGGGATGAGCAGTTCTTC; V: TRBV11-2; D: NA; size: many; J: TRBJ2-1
CDR3: CAWRGPQETQYF; DNA: TGTGCGTGGCGGGGGCCCCAAGAGACCCAGTACTTC; V: TRBV30; D: NA; size: NA; J: TRBJ2-5
CDR3: CASSPRIYGYTF; DNA: TGTGCCAGCAGCCCCCGAATTTATGGCTACACCTTC; V: TRBV7-2; D: NA; size: many; J: TRBJ1-2
CDR3: CASSLSVTGLDLREQYF; DNA: TGTGCCAGCAGTTTAAGTGTGACTGGCCTCGATCTACGAGAGCAGTACTTC; V: TRBV12-3/TRBV12-4; D: NA; size: NA; J: TRBJ2-7
CDR3: CASSGTNYGYTF; DNA: TGTGCCAGTTCAGGGACTAACTATGGCTACACCTTC; V: TRBV19; D: NA; size: NA; J: TRBJ1-2
CDR3: CASSRGISSGSWAADTQYF; DNA: TGTGCCAGCAGTCGCGGGATCTCCAGCGGGAGTTGGGCGGCAGATACGCAGTATTTT; V: TRBV2; D: TRBD2; size: many; J: TRBJ2-3